The present T cell receptor (beta chain) was sequenced within a study of glioma-infiltrating T cells after dendritic cell vaccination. Study information: Three intradermal dendritic cell vaccine injections were given every two weeks.

Only patients with spare fresh-frozen tumor and over two years of follow-up were included. Amplification used 60 V beta primers and 13 J beta primers. Data came from immunoSEQ multiplex PCR; TCRdb stores just in-frame clones and leaves some out. The table has just under 85,000 clones, approximately 90% seen once; the top ten hold under 4%. Germline V gene sequence: CDR1 LNHDA, CDR2 SQIVND (reference sequence). The CDR3 consists of 15 residues. Trimming removed 5 bases from V and 2 bases from J; junction bases left unmatched: 8. The source was blood, collected before dendritic cell vaccination. The chain is built from TRBV19 and TRBJ2-7; 8 bases agree with TRBD1. This sequence was found in a human donor with glioblastoma. Written as DNA, the CDR3 is TGTGCCAGTAGTGAAGCAGGGGGCGGAACCTACGAGCAGTACTTC. Amino acid sequence: CASSEAGGGTYEQYF.